Given below is one T cell receptor beta chain in context. The antigen is not known. The source of the sample is a study of cytomegalovirus exposure and HLA in healthy donors. Study outcomes and limitations: A prior analysis recorded that most TCR beta V segments were productive about 87% or about 30% of the time.

Healthy people donating bone marrow made up the donors. Vbeta (60) and Jbeta (13) primers were used in the PCR. Clones were read by immunoSEQ multiplex PCR, and TCRdb kept only the in-frame ones, dropping some. The sample includes about 160,000 clones, roughly 80% of them seen just once. The V segment lost 9 bases and the J segment 5 bases; nucleotides outside the gene matches: 9. The CDR3 totals 14 residues. Germline assignment: CDR1 LNHDA and CDR2 SQIVND (reference sequence). The sequenced sample was PBMCs. The chain carries TRBV19 and TRBJ2-3, with 9 bases matching TRBD1. This sequence originates from a male donor in good health and CMV-seronegative. Here the CDR3 DNA reads TGTGCCAGCCTCCGGACAGGGGAGGTAGATACGCAGTATTTT. It codes for CASLRTGEVDTQYF. Looking up the rest from reference TRBV19 and TRBJ2-3 gives the full variable domain: DGGITQSPKYLFRKEGQNVTLSCEQNLNHDAMYWYRQDPGQGLRLIYYSQIVNDFQKGDIAEGYSVSREKKESFPLTVTSAQKNPTAFYLCASLRTGEVDTQYFGPGTRLTVL.